This record looks at one T cell receptor beta chain sequence and its context. Its antigen is unidentified. The sample's time point: baseline, week 1 (first vaccination visit). Noted treatment: pre-vaccination baseline after standard-of-care therapy. New WHO grade 3 or 4 astrocytomas that were IDH1-mutant and ATRX-lost occurred in the donors. This specimen belongs to a study of a mutant IDH1 vaccine in newly diagnosed glioma. At the level of the study: Antecedent treatment encompassed radiotherapy, temozolomide, or their combination; the majority received both. Study-wide points: Top peripheral T cell clonotype shifts appeared unrelated to pseudoprogression. Induction of immune responses by the vaccine occurred in 85% to 95% of patients.

V dropped 7 bases and J dropped 4; count of bases not matched to a gene: 4. The CDR3 is made up of 13 amino acids. The V gene's germline CDR1 is MNHEY and CDR2 SVGAGI. The data were produced by immunoSEQ multiplex PCR, yet TCRdb's version contains in-frame clones alone and is incomplete. The sample carries tens of thousands of clones, 90% to 95% recorded once. This TCR derives from a man aged 25 to 40 with glioma. The chain joins TRBV6-5 to TRBJ1-5; 7 bases align to TRBD1. The sample in question was PBMCs, obtained from a glioma patient treated with radiotherapy, temozolomide or both. The CDR3 sequence is CASTAGGNQPQHF. The CDR3 bases are TGTGCCAGCACGGCAGGGGGAAATCAGCCCCAGCATTTT.